The rows below give T cell receptor beta chains drawn from one sample of a study of OX40 agonist ivuxolimab in advanced cancers. Here immunoSEQ multiplex PCR was the method, and the copy in TCRdb shows in-frame clones only, minus some. The profile covers around 12,000 clones, with roughly four fifths appearing a single time and roughly two fifths taken by the ten largest. Material: CD4+ or CD8+ T cells sorted from blood, obtained in a trial of the OX40 agonist ivuxolimab. The receptors stem from an adult with an advanced solid tumor such as melanoma, head and neck, liver or kidney cancer. Each CDR3 is given with its conserved first and last residue. The D gene is left open where the match is weak. The size entry is marked missing in some rows and otherwise reads once, few, many or a size class.

>TRBV5-4|.|.|TRBJ1-1
TGTGCCAGCAGCTTGGCGGGTCCGGGGAACACTGAAGCTTTCTTT
CASSLAGPGNTEAFF
>TRBV7-8|few|.|TRBJ1-4
TGTGCCAGCAGGGGTGAAAAACTGTTTTTT
CASRGEKLFF
>TRBV7-9|.|TRBD1|TRBJ2-5
TGTGCCAGCAGCCTAGGGACAGGGGGTCTGGAGACCCAGTACTTC
CASSLGTGGLETQYF
>TRBV7-2|.|.|TRBJ2-3
TGTGCCAGCAGCTGGACAGGCACAGATACGCAGTATTTT
CASSWTGTDTQYF
>TRBV5-3|.|TRBD1|TRBJ1-2
TGTGCCAGAAGCCCCGTGCCCCGGGACAGGGTTCAGGTCGACTATGGCTACACCTTC
CARSPVPRDRVQVDYGYTF
>TRBV28|.|.|TRBJ2-7
TGTGCCAGTTTCGCTGCTGGCTACGAGCAGTACTTC
CASFAAGYEQYF
>TRBV25-1|once|.|TRBJ1-5
TGTGCCAGCAGTGAGGGGAACATGGGCAATCAGCCCCAGCATTTT
CASSEGNMGNQPQHF
>TRBV7-3|.|.|TRBJ1-1
TGTGCCAGCAGCTTGACGGGGGCCTCTGAAGCTTTCTTT
CASSLTGASEAFF
>TRBV28|.|.|TRBJ1-1
TGTGCCAGCAGTTTATCCGGGGGGGGAGCTTTCTTT
CASSLSGGGAFF
>TRBV27|.|TRBD1|TRBJ2-1
TGTGCCAGCAGTTCCGGGGACAGGGATGAGCAGTTCTTC
CASSSGDRDEQFF
>TRBV7-8|once|.|TRBJ2-7
TGTGCCAGCAGCTTAGGTGGTCGTCACTACGAGCAGTACTTC
CASSLGGRHYEQYF
>TRBV27|.|TRBD2|TRBJ2-2
TGTGCCAGCAGTTTACCCCCGACTAGCGGGAGGTTTAGCGGGGAGCTGTTTTTT
CASSLPPTSGRFSGELFF
>TRBV19|.|TRBD2|TRBJ2-5
TGTGCCAGTAGTCCCGAACTAGCGGGAGGACTTACCCAGTACTTC
CASSPELAGGLTQYF
>TRBV4-2|.|TRBD2|TRBJ2-5
TGTGCCAGCAGCCAACGTCGGGAGGGCCAAGAGACCCAGTACTTC
CASSQRREGQETQYF
>TRBV11-2|.|.|TRBJ2-3
TGTGCCAGCAGCTTAGGTCACAGCTTCACAGATACGCAGTATTTT
CASSLGHSFTDTQYF
>TRBV5-6|.|TRBD2|TRBJ2-1
TGTGCCAGCAGCCATCCGGGACTAGCGGACAATGAGCAGTTCTTC
CASSHPGLADNEQFF
>TRBV19|.|TRBD2|TRBJ2-1
TGTGCCAGTAGTTTTACTAGCGGAGATTACAATGAGCAGTTCTTC
CASSFTSGDYNEQFF
>TRBV19|.|.|TRBJ2-1
TGTGCCAGTAGTATGGGTAGCGGCCTTTACAATGAGCAGTTCTTC
CASSMGSGLYNEQFF
>TRBV29-1|.|.|TRBJ1-2
TGCAGCGCTGAGTATGGCTACACCTTC
CSAEYGYTF
>TRBV7-6|.|.|TRBJ2-7
TGTGCCAGCAGCTTTGCTTTCGGGCAAACCTACGAGCAGTACTTC
CASSFAFGQTYEQYF
>TRBV4-1|medium-sized|.|TRBJ1-1
TGCGCCAGCAGCCAGACAGCTCCCACTGAAGCTTTCTTT
CASSQTAPTEAFF
>TRBV28|.|TRBD1|TRBJ1-2
TGTGCCAGCAGTCCCCATGGACAGGTTAACTATGGCTACACCTTC
CASSPHGQVNYGYTF
>TRBV5-1|.|.|TRBJ1-1
TGCGCCAGCAGCTGGGGGGGTAACACTGAAGCTTTCTTT
CASSWGGNTEAFF
>TRBV6-5|few|.|TRBJ1-5
TGTGCCGCGGGTCAGCCCCAGCATTTT
CAAGQPQHF
>TRBV4-3|.|.|TRBJ2-7
TGCGCCAGCAGCCAAGATAACGATGGGGCCGTGTACGAGCAGTACTTC
CASSQDNDGAVYEQYF
>TRBV11-2|.|.|TRBJ2-5
TGTGCCAGCAGCTCAGGCCTACAGGGCCTGGGCGAGACCCAGTACTTC
CASSSGLQGLGETQYF
>TRBV6-5|.|.|TRBJ1-1
TGTGCCAGCTTTCAGGACAGCTTGAACACTGAAGCTTTCTTT
CASFQDSLNTEAFF
>TRBV4-1|once|TRBD2|TRBJ2-5
TGCGCCAGCAGCCAAGGGACTAGCCCCCCGCGGGAGACCCAGTACTTC
CASSQGTSPPRETQYF
>TRBV12-1|.|.|TRBJ2-2
.
CASSFVAQGAWTGELFF
>TRBV11-2|few|.|TRBJ2-1
TGTGCCAGCAGCTTAGAAGGGTATAGCGGCGATGAGCAGTTCTTC
CASSLEGYSGDEQFF
>TRBV5-1|.|TRBD1|TRBJ1-2
TGCGCCAGCAGAGGGACAGGGAGTGGCTACACCTTC
CASRGTGSGYTF